This T cell receptor beta chain emerged from a study of cytomegalovirus exposure and HLA in healthy donors. Turning to the study itself: Genotyping showed roughly 86% of 398 donors falling in the Caucasian-associated ancestry cluster. The study's findings and limits: Presence/absence analyses took donor sequencing depth as roughly uniform.

The PCR used 60 Vbeta and 13 Jbeta primers. The data were produced by immunoSEQ multiplex PCR, yet TCRdb's version contains in-frame clones alone and is incomplete. There are about 150,000 clones in the sample; roughly 73% occur only once, and about 11% lies in the top ten. This clone appeared a few times. The antigen is undetermined. Germline assignment: CDR1 SGHTA and CDR2 FQGTGA. J lost 1 base, V lost 8 bases, and 5 bases had no gene match. This CDR3 has 15 amino acids. The chain couples TRBV7-3 to TRBJ2-2, with TRBD1 matching 9 bases. This sequence originates from a man aged 18 to 35 in good health and CMV-seropositive. The sample was PBMCs. Here the CDR3 reads CASADRGRNTGELFF. The DNA for the CDR3 is TGTGCCAGCGCTGACAGGGGGAGGAACACCGGGGAGCTGTTTTTT.